This T cell receptor (beta chain) originates from a study of shared clonotypes between healthy human individuals. Study findings and constraints: Roughly 5% of naive CD4 clonotypes were common to a few donors.

Investigators divided CD4+ cells into CD45RA+ naive and CD45RA-negative memory subsets. The CDR3 spans 15 residues. With 6 bases clipped from V and 0 bases from J, the junction kept 4 bases outside the gene matches. The V gene's germline CDR1 is KGHSH and CDR2 LQKENI. It was across several immunoSEQ plates that each subset's genomic DNA was evenly split. Assay: immunoSEQ multiplex PCR; the TCRdb copy retains only in-frame clones and omits some. The data hold fewer than 200,000 clones, with approximately 70% observed a single time. Points on this clone: Its antigen remains unknown.

The specimen was memory CD4+ T cells sorted from blood. The sample's subset: CD45RA-negative fraction. This sequence originates from a man aged 30 to 45 in good health. The V and J genes are TRBV18 and TRBJ2-1; 8 nucleotides line up with TRBD2. The CDR3 is CASSLSGSSYNEQFF. As DNA, the CDR3 is TGTGCCAGCTCCTTAAGCGGGAGCTCCTACAATGAGCAGTTCTTC. The full variable domain, completed using reference TRBV18 and TRBJ2-1, is NAGVMQNPRHLVRRRGQEARLRCSPMKGHSHVYWYRQLPEEGLKFMVYLQKENIIDESGMPKERFSAEFPKEGPSILRIQQVVRGDSAAYFCASSLSGSSYNEQFFGPGTRLTVL.